Listed here are 27 T cell receptor beta chains from one sample, sequenced in a study of blood T cell repertoires in COVID-19 (dated by TCRdb to about 2020). Library preparation was by the immunoSEQ multiplex PCR assay. This immuneACCESS table, as held by TCRdb, lists in-frame sequences with V and J called but not all clones. Of the missing ones, under half trace to an unresolved V gene in checked studies; the others have no known cause. The sample has about 320,000 clones on record, about 82% of them singletons. The ten largest clones take up roughly 7.8% of the sample. Sequences were obtained from peripheral blood. Every receptor here comes from a human donor in a cohort sampled during active COVID-19.

V gene TRBV7-2 combines with J gene TRBJ1-5, with D perhaps TRBD1 (5 bases). This CDR3 is 14 amino acids long. The germline CDR1 and CDR2 sequences are SGHTA and FQGNSA. Deletions cut 1 base from V and 2 bases from J, with 6 bases between. The chain's CDR3 is CASSLEGGNQPQHF. The CDR3 coding sequence is TGTGCCAGCAGCTTAGAAGGGGGCAATCAGCCCCAGCATTTT.

This clone turned up a few times. CDR3 amino acids: CASSEGDRGEQYF. The CDR3, as DNA: TGTGCCAGCAGTGAAGGGGACAGGGGCGAGCAGTACTTC. The V gene is TRBV6-1, the J gene TRBJ2-7; 10 bases are a match to TRBD1. The CDR3 totals 13 residues. J lost 6 bases, V lost 1 base, and 0 bases had no gene match. Germline V gene data show CDR1 as MNHNS and CDR2 as SASEGT.

The chain has TRBV5-4 and TRBJ2-7; D is perhaps TRBD2 (6 bases). Germline V gene sequence: CDR1 SGHNT, CDR2 YYREEE (reference sequence). The CDR3 contains 14 residues. With 5 bases removed from V and 1 base from J, the gap between germline ends came to 13 bases. This CDR3 reads CASSEEDYSYEQYF. The CDR3 DNA follows: TGTGCCAGCAGTGAGGAGGACTATTCCTACGAGCAGTACTTC.

CDR3 coding DNA: TGTGCCAGCAGCGCTCGGGACAGGGGACTCGCTTTGCCCTACGAGCAGTACTTC. Translation gives CASSARDRGLALPYEQYF. V is TRBV14 and J is TRBJ2-7; 10 bases are shared with TRBD1. The CDR3 is 18 amino acids. The V and J ends lost 5 bases and 2 bases, in that order; junction bases with no gene match: 15. Germline CDR1 reads SGHDN; CDR2 reads FVKESK.

The chain uses TRBV19 and TRBJ1-5; TRBD1 might be the D (6 bases). The CDR3 runs 13 residues. The germline V gene has CDR1 LNHDA and CDR2 SQIVND (reference sequence). V lost 9 bases, J lost 5 bases, and 14 bases lay in between. CDR3 sequence: CASKTGTYQPQHF. CDR3 DNA: TGTGCCAGCAAAACAGGGACCTATCAGCCCCAGCATTTT.

This CDR3 is CASRQGGVYGYTF. In DNA, the CDR3 is TGTGCCAGTAGACAGGGTGGGGTTTATGGCTACACCTTC. This chain links TRBV19 with TRBJ1-2, with D possibly TRBD1 on 6 matching bases. CDR1 is LNHDA, CDR2 SQIVND, per germline (reference sequence). The V end lost 6 bases, the J end lost 5 bases, and 13 bases lay between the germline ends. The CDR3 runs to 13 residues.

This sequence joins TRBV7-9 and TRBJ2-1, with D possibly matching TRBD1 (5 bases). V gave up 3 bases and J gave up 6 bases, with 12 bases separating them. The CDR3 runs to 14 residues. CDR1 and CDR2 (germline): SEHNR, FQNEAQ (reference sequence). This CDR3 is CASSLGLQGNEQFF. The CDR3 DNA reads as TGTGCCAGCAGCTTGGGTCTCCAGGGCAATGAGCAGTTCTTC.

This clone was found a few times. The chain joins TRBV6-1 to TRBJ1-5, with 8 bases aligning to TRBD1. V lost 4 bases, J lost 1 base, and 6 bases stayed unmatched. The germline V gene has CDR1 MNHNS and CDR2 SASEGT. This CDR3 is 16 amino acids long. The CDR3 sequence: CASSVPRGQSNQPQHF. The CDR3 DNA sequence: TGTGCCAGCAGTGTTCCCAGGGGGCAAAGCAATCAGCCCCAGCATTTT.

V is TRBV7-6 and J is TRBJ1-3, with TRBD1 as a possible D gene (6 bases). Looked up from germline, CDR1 is SGHVS and CDR2 is FNYEAQ. V gave up 5 bases and J gave up 4 bases, with 12 bases separating them. CDR3 size: 14 residues. The CDR3, as DNA: TGTGCCAGCAGCGAGCGGGACATCGGAAACACCATATATTTT. It yields the protein CASSERDIGNTIYF.

This clone showed up just once. This rearrangement joins TRBV11-2 to TRBJ1-2; 10 positions agree with TRBD1. This CDR3 contains 15 residues. J was trimmed by 7 bases and V by 0 bases; bases with no gene match: 5. The V gene's germline CDR1 is SGHAT and CDR2 FQNNGV. CDR3 loop: CASSLERDRGGGYTF. The CDR3 region has the DNA TGTGCCAGCAGCTTAGAACGGGACAGGGGAGGTGGCTACACCTTC. Drawing the rest from reference TRBV11-2 and TRBJ1-2, the complete variable domain is EAGVAQSPRYKIIEKRQSVAFWCNPISGHATLYWYQQILGQGPKLLIQFQNNGVVDDSQLPKDRFSAERLKGVDSTLKIQPAKLEDSAVYLCASSLERDRGGGYTFGSGTRLTVV.

In this sample, this clone turned up many times. CDR3 sequence reads: CASSPGTTYEQYF. The CDR3 nucleotides are TGTGCCAGCAGCCCCGGGACTACCTACGAGCAGTACTTC. V usage is TRBV5-6 and J usage is TRBJ2-7; TRBD2 agrees at 7 bases. The germline gives CDR1 SGHDT, CDR2 YYEEEE. V was clipped by 4 bases and J by 2 bases; unmatched bases: 3. CDR3 length: 13 residues.

This chain joins TRBV29-1 and TRBJ2-7; 12 bases are shared with TRBD2. Germline trimming cut 6 bases from V and 4 bases from J; bases unmatched to any gene: 10. Germline V gives CDR1 SQVTM, CDR2 ANQGSEA. The CDR3 has 15 amino acids. The CDR3 nucleotides read TGCAGCGTCGAACTAGCGGGGGGACGTCAGTACGAGCAGTACTTC. Amino acids: CSVELAGGRQYEQYF.

The chain is built from TRBV19 and TRBJ2-7; perhaps TRBD1 as D (6 bases). This CDR3 has 15 residues. Germline lookup yields CDR1 LNHDA and CDR2 SQIVND (reference sequence). V was pared by 5 bases and J by 3 bases, with 17 bases between. The CDR3 region has the DNA TGTGCCAGTAGTCCCAGGGGACGGGGTTACTACGAGCAGTACTTC. Protein: CASSPRGRGYYEQYF.

This clone was recorded once. The rearrangement links TRBV7-9 to TRBJ2-3, with 12 bases lining up with TRBD1. CDR1 and CDR2 from the germline V gene are SEHNR and FQNEAQ (reference sequence). Trimming removed 3 bases from V and 4 bases from J; junction bases left unmatched: 8. This CDR3 is 17 amino acids long. DNA for the CDR3: TGTGCCAGCAGCTTTAACCGGGACAGGGGGCGGGCAGATACGCAGTATTTT. Its protein product is CASSFNRDRGRADTQYF. Full variable domain (missing parts from reference TRBV7-9 and TRBJ2-3): DTGVSQNPRHKITKRGQNVTFRCDPISEHNRLYWYRQTLGQGPEFLTYFQNEAQLEKSRLLSDRFSAERPKGSFSTLEIQRTEQGDSAMYLCASSFNRDRGRADTQYFGPGTRLTVL.

J is TRBJ2-1 and V is TRBV27, with 10 bases that match TRBD2. The germline gives CDR1 MNHEY, CDR2 SMNVEV (reference sequence). The CDR3 consists of 12 residues. Losses at the gene ends were 5 bases for V and 12 bases for J; bases not matched to a gene: 4. The CDR3, as DNA: TGTGCCAGCAGTACCTTAGCGGGGGGGCAGTTCTTC. It specifies CASSTLAGGQFF.

This clone was seen a single time. V gene TRBV6-1 combines with J gene TRBJ2-6; 10 bases fit TRBD1. V lost 3 bases, J lost 2 bases, and 7 bases stayed unmatched. The germline gives CDR1 MNHNS, CDR2 SASEGT. This CDR3 is built from 18 residues. Here the CDR3 DNA reads TGTGCCAGCAGTGACGGGACAGGGGATAGCACTGGGGCCAACGTCCTGACTTTC. It specifies CASSDGTGDSTGANVLTF.

This clone occurred a few times. The V and J genes are TRBV7-2 and TRBJ2-7, with TRBD2 identical over 12 bases. This CDR3 has 19 amino acids. The germline V gene has CDR1 SGHTA and CDR2 FQGNSA. V gave up 4 bases and J gave up 3 bases; unmatched junction bases: 16. The CDR3, as DNA: TGTGCCAGCAGCTCCTCTAGCGGGGGGGCTCTCTCTAAATACTACGAGCAGTACTTC. Amino acid sequence: CASSSSSGGALSKYYEQYF.

This sequence joins TRBV14 and TRBJ1-4, with D perhaps matching TRBD1 (6 bases). This CDR3 has 13 amino acids. Germline V gene lookup returns CDR1 SGHDN and CDR2 FVKESK. V dropped 2 bases and J dropped 8 bases, with 9 bases sitting between them. The CDR3, as DNA: TGTGCCAGCAGCCAATTTACAGGGGAAAAACTGTTTTTT. Residues: CASSQFTGEKLFF.

This chain connects TRBV11-2 to TRBJ1-1, with D possibly TRBD1 on 6 matching bases. The V gene's germline CDR1 is SGHAT and CDR2 FQNNGV. The CDR3 has 14 residues. V lost 6 bases and J lost 1, with 12 bases in between. The CDR3 DNA is TGTGCCAGCAGTACGGGACAATCGAACACTGAAGCTTTCTTT. It specifies CASSTGQSNTEAFF.

This chain connects TRBV7-2 to TRBJ1-2, with 11 positions matching TRBD1. Germline V CDR1 and CDR2: SGHTA, FQGNSA. CDR3 length: 16 amino acids. With 1 base clipped from V and 7 bases from J, the junction kept 8 bases outside the gene matches. The DNA of the CDR3 is TGTGCCAGCAGCTTAGTTTTCGCGGGACAGGGGGGTGGCTACACCTTC. As protein: CASSLVFAGQGGGYTF.

The rearrangement joins TRBV5-1 to TRBJ1-2; possible D gene TRBD1, 5 bases. The CDR3 sequence is 15 residues long. Germline V gives CDR1 SGHRS, CDR2 YFSETQ. V lost 4 bases and J lost 5, with 18 bases in between. The CDR3 coding sequence is TGCGCCAGCAGCGAGGGGTCCGGGAGAGGATATGGCTACACCTTC. Translation: CASSEGSGRGYGYTF.

This clone occurred once. The chain employs TRBV6-5 and TRBJ1-5, with 8 bases matching TRBD1. Unmatched junction bases numbered 12, after V lost 10 bases and J lost 4 bases. CDR1 and CDR2 from the germline V gene are MNHEY and SVGAGI. The CDR3 covers 15 residues. The CDR3 coding sequence is TGTGCCACCTCTATTACAGGGGGTAATAATCAGCCCCAGCATTTT. It is translated as CATSITGGNNQPQHF.

J is TRBJ2-1 and V is TRBV3-1 (or the pseudogene TRBV3-2), with 8 positions matching TRBD2. Trimming at V came to 1 base and at J to 5 bases, leaving 4 bases not matched to a gene. Looked up from germline, CDR1 is LGHDT and CDR2 is YNNKEL (reference sequence). The CDR3 runs 15 residues. The CDR3 is CASSQGRGAHNEQFF. The CDR3 DNA is TGTGCCAGCAGCCAAGGGCGGGGGGCCCACAATGAGCAGTTCTTC.

The V gene is TRBV5-1, the J gene TRBJ1-5; tentatively, D is TRBD1 (6 bases). Trimming pared 0 bases from V and 5 bases from J, leaving 9 bases between. Germline V gene sequence: CDR1 SGHRS, CDR2 YFSETQ. The CDR3 is 14 amino acids. CDR3 sequence: CASSLEQGHQPQHF. DNA for the CDR3: TGCGCCAGCAGCTTGGAACAGGGCCATCAGCCCCAGCATTTT.

The chain joins TRBV5-1 to TRBJ2-3; the match to TRBD2 covers 16 bases. The length of the CDR3 is 18 residues. Germline V lookup: CDR1 SGHRS, CDR2 YFSETQ. V lost 3 bases and J lost 1; bases outside the gene matches: 5. CDR3 region: CASSWGLAGGLGTDTQYF. The CDR3 bases are TGCGCCAGCAGCTGGGGACTAGCGGGGGGGCTGGGCACAGATACGCAGTATTTT. Filled out from reference TRBV5-1 and TRBJ2-3, the complete variable domain reads KAGVTQTPRYLIKTRGQQVTLSCSPISGHRSVSWYQQTPGQGLQFLFEYFSETQRNKGNFPGRFSGRQFSNSRSEMNVSTLELGDSALYLCASSWGLAGGLGTDTQYFGPGTRLTVL.

This chain joins TRBV5-1 and TRBJ2-1; 13 bases are shared with TRBD2. Germline loops: CDR1 SGHRS, CDR2 YFSETQ. V trimming: 3 bases; J trimming: 7 bases; junction bases outside the gene matches: 13. This CDR3 is 18 amino acids long. The CDR3 DNA sequence: TGCGCCAGCAGCTCCCGTGGGGTACTAGCGGGGGGGTGGAATGAGCAGTTCTTC. This codes for CASSSRGVLAGGWNEQFF.

The chain joins TRBV4-1 to TRBJ2-2; 9 nucleotides align to TRBD1. Germline lookup yields CDR1 MGHRA and CDR2 YSYEKL. CDR3 length: 17 amino acids. Losses at the gene ends were 4 bases for V and 0 bases for J; bases not matched to a gene: 6. The DNA for the CDR3 is TGCGCCAGCAGCCCTACAGGGACAGGGACGAACACCGGGGAGCTGTTTTTT. This translates into CASSPTGTGTNTGELFF.